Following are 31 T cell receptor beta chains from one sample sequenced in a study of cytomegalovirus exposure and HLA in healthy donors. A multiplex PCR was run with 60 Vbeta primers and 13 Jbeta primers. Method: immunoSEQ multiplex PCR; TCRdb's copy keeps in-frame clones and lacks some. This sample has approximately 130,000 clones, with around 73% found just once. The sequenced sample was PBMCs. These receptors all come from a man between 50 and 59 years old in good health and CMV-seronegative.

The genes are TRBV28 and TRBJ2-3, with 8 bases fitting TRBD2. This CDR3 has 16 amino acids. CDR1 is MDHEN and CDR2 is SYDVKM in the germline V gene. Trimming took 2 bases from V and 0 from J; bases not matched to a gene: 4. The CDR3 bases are TGTGCCAGCAGTTTAGCGGGGGGTAAGAGCACAGATACGCAGTATTTT. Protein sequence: CASSLAGGKSTDTQYF.

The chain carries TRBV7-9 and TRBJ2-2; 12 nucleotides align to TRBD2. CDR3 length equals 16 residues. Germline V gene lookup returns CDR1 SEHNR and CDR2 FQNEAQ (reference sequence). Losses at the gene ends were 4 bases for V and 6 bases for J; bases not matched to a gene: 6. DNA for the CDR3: TGTGCCAGCAGCTCCTGGACTAGCGGGAAATCCGGGGAGCTGTTTTTT. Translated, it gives CASSSWTSGKSGELFF. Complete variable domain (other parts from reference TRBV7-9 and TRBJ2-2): DTGVSQNPRHKITKRGQNVTFRCDPISEHNRLYWYRQTLGQGPEFLTYFQNEAQLEKSRLLSDRFSAERPKGSFSTLEIQRTEQGDSAMYLCASSSWTSGKSGELFFGEGSRLTVL.

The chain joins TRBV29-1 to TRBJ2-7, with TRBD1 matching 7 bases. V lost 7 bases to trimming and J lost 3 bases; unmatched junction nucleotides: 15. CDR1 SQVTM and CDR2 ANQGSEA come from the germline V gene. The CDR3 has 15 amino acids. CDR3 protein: CSELYIQGRGYEQYF. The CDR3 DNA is TGCAGCGAACTATACATACAGGGGCGAGGCTACGAGCAGTACTTC.

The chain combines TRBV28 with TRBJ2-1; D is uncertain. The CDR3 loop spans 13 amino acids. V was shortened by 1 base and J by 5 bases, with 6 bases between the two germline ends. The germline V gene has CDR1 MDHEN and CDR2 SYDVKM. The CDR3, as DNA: TGTGCCAGCAGTTTATTTGGAGACAATGAGCAGTTCTTC. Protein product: CASSLFGDNEQFF.

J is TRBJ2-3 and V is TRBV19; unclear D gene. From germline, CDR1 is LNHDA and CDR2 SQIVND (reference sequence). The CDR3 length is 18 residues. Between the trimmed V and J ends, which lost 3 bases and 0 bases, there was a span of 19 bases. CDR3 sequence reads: CASSMIPRPGSSTDTQYF. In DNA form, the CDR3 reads TGTGCCAGTAGTATGATCCCCCGGCCAGGATCTAGCACAGATACGCAGTATTTT.

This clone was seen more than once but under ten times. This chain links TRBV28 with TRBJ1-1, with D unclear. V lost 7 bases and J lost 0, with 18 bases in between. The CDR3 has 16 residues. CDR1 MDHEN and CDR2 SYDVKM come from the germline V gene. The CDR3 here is CASIPPSDRMNTEAFF. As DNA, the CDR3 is TGTGCCAGCATACCCCCGAGCGACCGTATGAACACTGAAGCTTTCTTT.

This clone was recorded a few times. CDR3 nucleotide sequence: TGTGCCTCCGCGGGAACAGATACGCAGTATTTT. Translated: CASAGTDTQYF. The chain is built from TRBV6-5 and TRBJ2-3, with D perhaps TRBD2 (6 bases). The V gene's germline CDR1 is MNHEY and CDR2 SVGAGI. The germline V and J ends were trimmed by 11 bases and 3 bases, with 9 bases remaining between them. There are 11 residues in the CDR3.

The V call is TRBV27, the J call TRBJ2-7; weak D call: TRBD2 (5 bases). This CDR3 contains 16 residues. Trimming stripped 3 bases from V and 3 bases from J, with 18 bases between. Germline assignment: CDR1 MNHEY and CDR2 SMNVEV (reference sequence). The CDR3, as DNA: TGTGCCAGCAGTTTGAGATTTGGGGTCAGCGGCTACGAGCAGTACTTC. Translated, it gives CASSLRFGVSGYEQYF.

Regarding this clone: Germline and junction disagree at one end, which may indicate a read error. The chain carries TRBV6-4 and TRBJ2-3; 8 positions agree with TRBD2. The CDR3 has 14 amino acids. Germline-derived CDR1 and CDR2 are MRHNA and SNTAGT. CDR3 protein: CATSAGGGTDTQYF. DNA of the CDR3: TGTGCCACCAGTGCGGGGGGTGGCACAGATACGCAGTATTTT.

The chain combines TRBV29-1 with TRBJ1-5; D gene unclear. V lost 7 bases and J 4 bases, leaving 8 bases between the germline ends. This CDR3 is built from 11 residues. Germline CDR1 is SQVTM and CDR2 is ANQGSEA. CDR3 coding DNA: TGCAGCGCAGAGGAAAATCAGCCCCAGCATTTT. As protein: CSAEENQPQHF.

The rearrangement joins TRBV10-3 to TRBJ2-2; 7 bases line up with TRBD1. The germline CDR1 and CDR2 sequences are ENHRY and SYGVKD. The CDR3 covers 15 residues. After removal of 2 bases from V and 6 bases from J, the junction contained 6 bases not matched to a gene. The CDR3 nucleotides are TGTGCCATCAGTGAGCCCTTTACAGGGGCCGGGGAGCTGTTTTTT. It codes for CAISEPFTGAGELFF.

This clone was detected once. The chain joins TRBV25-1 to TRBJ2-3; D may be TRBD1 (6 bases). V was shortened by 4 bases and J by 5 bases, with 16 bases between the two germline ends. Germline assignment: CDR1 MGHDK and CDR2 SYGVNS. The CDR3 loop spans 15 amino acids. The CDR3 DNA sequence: TGTGCCAGCAGTGCCTCCACAGGGCCGATAGATACGCAGTATTTT. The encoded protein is CASSASTGPIDTQYF. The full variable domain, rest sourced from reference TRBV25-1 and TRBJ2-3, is EADIYQTPRYLVIGTGKKITLECSQTMGHDKMYWYQQDPGMELHLIHYSYGVNSTEKGDLSSESTVSRIRTEHFPLTLESARPSHTSQYLCASSASTGPIDTQYFGPGTRLTVL.

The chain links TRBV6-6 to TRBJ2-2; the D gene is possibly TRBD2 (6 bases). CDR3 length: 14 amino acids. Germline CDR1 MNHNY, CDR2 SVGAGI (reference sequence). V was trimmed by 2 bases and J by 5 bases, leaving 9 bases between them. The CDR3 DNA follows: TGTGCCAGCAGTTACCGACTAGATACCGGGGAGCTGTTTTTT. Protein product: CASSYRLDTGELFF.

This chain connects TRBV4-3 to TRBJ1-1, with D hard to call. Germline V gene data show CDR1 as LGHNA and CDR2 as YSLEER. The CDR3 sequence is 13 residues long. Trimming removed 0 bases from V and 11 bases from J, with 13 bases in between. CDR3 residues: CASSQDRGFLAFF. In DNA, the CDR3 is TGCGCCAGCAGCCAAGATCGAGGGTTTTTGGCTTTCTTT.

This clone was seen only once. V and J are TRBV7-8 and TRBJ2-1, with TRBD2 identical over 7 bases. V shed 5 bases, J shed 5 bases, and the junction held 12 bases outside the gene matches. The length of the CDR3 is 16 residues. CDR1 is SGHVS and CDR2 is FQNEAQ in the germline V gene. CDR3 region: CASSAKRLAVNNEQFF. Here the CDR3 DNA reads TGTGCCAGCAGCGCGAAAAGACTAGCCGTGAACAATGAGCAGTTCTTC.

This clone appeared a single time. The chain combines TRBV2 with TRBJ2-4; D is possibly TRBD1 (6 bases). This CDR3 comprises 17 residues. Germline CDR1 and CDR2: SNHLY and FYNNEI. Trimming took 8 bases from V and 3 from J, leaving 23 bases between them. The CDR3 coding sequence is TGTGCCAGCGGGTCCCAAGCAGGGGTCGGGGTCAAAAACATTCAGTACTTC. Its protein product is CASGSQAGVGVKNIQYF. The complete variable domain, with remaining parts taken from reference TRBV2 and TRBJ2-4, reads EPEVTQTPSHQVTQMGQEVILRCVPISNHLYFYWYRQILGQKVEFLVSFYNNEISEKSEIFDDQFSVERPDGSNFTLKIRSTKLEDSAMYFCASGSQAGVGVKNIQYFGAGTRLSVL.

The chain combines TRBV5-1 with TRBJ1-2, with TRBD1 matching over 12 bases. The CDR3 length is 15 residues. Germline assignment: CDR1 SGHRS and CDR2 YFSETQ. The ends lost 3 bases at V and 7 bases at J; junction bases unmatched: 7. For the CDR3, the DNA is TGCGCCAGCAGCTCATCCGGGACAGGGGGCGCTGGCTACACCTTC. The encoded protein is CASSSSGTGGAGYTF.

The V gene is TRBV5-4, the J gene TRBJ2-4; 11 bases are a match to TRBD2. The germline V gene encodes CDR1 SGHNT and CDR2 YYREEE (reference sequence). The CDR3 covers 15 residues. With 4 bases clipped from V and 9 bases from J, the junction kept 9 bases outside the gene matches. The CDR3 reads CASSQTSGGLGIQYF. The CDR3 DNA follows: TGTGCCAGCAGCCAAACTAGCGGGGGATTAGGCATTCAGTACTTC.

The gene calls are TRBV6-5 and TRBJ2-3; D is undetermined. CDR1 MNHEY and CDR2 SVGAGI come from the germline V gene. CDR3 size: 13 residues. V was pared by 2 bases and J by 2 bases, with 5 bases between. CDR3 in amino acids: CASSYLITDTQYF. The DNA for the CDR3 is TGTGCCAGCAGTTACCTAATCACAGATACGCAGTATTTT.

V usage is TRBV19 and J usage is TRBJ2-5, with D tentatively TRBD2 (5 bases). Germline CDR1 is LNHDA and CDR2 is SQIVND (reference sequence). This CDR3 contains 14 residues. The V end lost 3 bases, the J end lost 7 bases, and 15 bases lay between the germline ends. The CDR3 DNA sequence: TGTGCCAGTAGTATCGGAGGTCCCGGTCGGACCCAGTACTTC. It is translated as CASSIGGPGRTQYF.

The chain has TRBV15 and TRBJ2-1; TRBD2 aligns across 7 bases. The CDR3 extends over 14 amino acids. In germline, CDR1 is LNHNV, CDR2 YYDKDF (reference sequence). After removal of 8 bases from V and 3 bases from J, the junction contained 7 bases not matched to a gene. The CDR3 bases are TGTGCCACCCTTATGCGGGGGTTCTACAATGAGCAGTTCTTC. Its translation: CATLMRGFYNEQFF.

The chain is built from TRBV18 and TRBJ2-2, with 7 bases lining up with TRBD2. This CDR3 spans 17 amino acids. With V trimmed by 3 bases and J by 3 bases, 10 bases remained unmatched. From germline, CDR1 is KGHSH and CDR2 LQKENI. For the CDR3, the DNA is TGTGCCAGCTCACCCCAGAGGGCGGGAGAGTACACCGGGGAGCTGTTTTTT. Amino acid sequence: CASSPQRAGEYTGELFF.

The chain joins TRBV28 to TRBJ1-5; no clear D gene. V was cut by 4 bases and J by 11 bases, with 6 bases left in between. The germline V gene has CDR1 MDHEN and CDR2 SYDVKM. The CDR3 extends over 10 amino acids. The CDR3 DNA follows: TGTGCCAGCAGTTCCCGTTCCCAGCATTTT. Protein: CASSSRSQHF.

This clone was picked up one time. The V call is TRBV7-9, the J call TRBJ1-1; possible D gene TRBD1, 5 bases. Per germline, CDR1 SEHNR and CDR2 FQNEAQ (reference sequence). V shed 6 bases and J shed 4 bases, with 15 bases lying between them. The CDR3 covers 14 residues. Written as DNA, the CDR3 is TGTGCCAGCAGTGGGGGGAAACGGGGCACTGAAGCTTTCTTT. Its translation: CASSGGKRGTEAFF.

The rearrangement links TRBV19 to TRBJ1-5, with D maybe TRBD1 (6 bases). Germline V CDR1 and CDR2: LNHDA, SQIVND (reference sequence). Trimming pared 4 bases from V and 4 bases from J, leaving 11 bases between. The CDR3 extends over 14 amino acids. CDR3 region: CASSTWTDNQPQHF. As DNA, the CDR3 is TGTGCCAGTAGTACATGGACAGATAATCAGCCCCAGCATTTT.

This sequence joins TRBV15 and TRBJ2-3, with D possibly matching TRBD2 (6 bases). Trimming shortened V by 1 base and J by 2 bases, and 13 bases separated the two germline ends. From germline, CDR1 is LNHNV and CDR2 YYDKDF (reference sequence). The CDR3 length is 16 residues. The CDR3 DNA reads TGTGCCACCAGCAGAGCGATCGGGGGAACCACAGATACGCAGTATTTT. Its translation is CATSRAIGGTTDTQYF.

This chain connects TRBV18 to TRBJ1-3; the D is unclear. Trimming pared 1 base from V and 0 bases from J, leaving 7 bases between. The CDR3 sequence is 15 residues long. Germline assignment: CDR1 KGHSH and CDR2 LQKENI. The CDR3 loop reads CASSPLLISGNTIYF. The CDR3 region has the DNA TGTGCCAGCTCACCACTACTCATCTCTGGAAACACCATATATTTT. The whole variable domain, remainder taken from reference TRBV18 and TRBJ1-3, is NAGVMQNPRHLVRRRGQEARLRCSPMKGHSHVYWYRQLPEEGLKFMVYLQKENIIDESGMPKERFSAEFPKEGPSILRIQQVVRGDSAAYFCASSPLLISGNTIYFGEGSWLTVV.

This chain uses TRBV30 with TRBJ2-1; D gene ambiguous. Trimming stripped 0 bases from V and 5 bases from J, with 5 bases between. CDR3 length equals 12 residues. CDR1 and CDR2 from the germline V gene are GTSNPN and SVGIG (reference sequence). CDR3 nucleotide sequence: TGTGCCTGGAGTGTACGGGACAATGAGCAGTTCTTC. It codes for CAWSVRDNEQFF.

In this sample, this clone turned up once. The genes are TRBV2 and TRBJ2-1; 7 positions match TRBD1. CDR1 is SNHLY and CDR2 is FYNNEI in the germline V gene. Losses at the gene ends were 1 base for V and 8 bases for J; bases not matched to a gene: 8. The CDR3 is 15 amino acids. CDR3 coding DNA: TGTGCCAGCAGTGAAGGGTCAGGGGGTGGCGATGAGCAGTTCTTC. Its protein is CASSEGSGGGDEQFF.

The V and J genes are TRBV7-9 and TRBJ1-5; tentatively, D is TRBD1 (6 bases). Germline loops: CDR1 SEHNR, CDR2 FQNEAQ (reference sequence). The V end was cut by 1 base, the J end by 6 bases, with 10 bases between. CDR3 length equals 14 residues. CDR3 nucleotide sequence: TGTGCCAGCAGCTTAGGGGGGCCCAGTCAGCCCCAGCATTTT. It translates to CASSLGGPSQPQHF.

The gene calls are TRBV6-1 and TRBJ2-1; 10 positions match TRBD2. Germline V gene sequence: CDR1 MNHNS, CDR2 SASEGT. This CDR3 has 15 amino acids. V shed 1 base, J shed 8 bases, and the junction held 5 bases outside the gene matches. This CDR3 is CASSEEASGSHEQFF. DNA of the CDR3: TGTGCCAGCAGTGAAGAGGCTAGCGGGAGCCATGAGCAGTTCTTC.